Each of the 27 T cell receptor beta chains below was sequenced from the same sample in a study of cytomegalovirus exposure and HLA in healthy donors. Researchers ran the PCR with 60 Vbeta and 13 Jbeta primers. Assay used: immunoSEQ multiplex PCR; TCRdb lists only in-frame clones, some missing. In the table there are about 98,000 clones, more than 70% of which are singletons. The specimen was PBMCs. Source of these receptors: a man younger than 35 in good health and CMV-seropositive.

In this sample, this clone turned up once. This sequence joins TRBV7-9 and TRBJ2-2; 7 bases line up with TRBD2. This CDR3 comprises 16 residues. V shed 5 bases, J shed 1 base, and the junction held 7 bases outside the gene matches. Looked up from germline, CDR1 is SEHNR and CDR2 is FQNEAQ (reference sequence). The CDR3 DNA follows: TGTGCCAGCAGCCCAGATGAGCGGGGGAACACCGGGGAGCTGTTTTTT. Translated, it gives CASSPDERGNTGELFF.

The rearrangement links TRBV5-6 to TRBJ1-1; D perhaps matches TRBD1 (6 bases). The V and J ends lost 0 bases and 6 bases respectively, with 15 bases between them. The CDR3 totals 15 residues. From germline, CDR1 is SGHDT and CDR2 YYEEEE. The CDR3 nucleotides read TGTGCCAGCAGCTTGGCAATGGCAGGGGTACCTGAAGCTTTCTTT. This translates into CASSLAMAGVPEAFF. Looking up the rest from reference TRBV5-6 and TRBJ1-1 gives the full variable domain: DAGVTQSPTHLIKTRGQQVTLRCSPKSGHDTVSWYQQALGQGPQFIFQYYEEEERQRGNFPDRFSGHQFPNYSSELNVNALLLGDSALYLCASSLAMAGVPEAFFGQGTRLTVV.

The CDR3 nucleotides read TGTGCCAGCAGTCCTGGACAGGTGGCGGGCTACACCTTC. Translation gives CASSPGQVAGYTF. This chain joins TRBV28 and TRBJ1-2; 7 nucleotides match TRBD1. The J segment lost 8 bases and the V segment lost 5 bases, leaving 8 bases of the junction unmatched. Germline V CDR1 and CDR2: MDHEN, SYDVKM. The CDR3 is made up of 13 amino acids.

The CDR3 sequence is CSVEKGGGDGYTF. The CDR3 nucleotides are TGCAGCGTTGAAAAAGGAGGCGGGGATGGCTACACCTTC. This chain connects TRBV29-1 to TRBJ1-2; D gene uncertain. CDR1 is SQVTM, CDR2 ANQGSEA, per germline. The CDR3 consists of 13 residues. V was pared by 2 bases and J by 6 bases, with 13 bases between.

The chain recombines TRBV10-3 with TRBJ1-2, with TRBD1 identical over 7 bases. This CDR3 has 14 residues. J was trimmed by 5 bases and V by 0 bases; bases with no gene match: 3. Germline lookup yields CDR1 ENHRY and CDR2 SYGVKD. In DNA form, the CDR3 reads TGTGCCATCAGTGAGTCGGGACAGAAGTATGGCTACACCTTC. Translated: CAISESGQKYGYTF.

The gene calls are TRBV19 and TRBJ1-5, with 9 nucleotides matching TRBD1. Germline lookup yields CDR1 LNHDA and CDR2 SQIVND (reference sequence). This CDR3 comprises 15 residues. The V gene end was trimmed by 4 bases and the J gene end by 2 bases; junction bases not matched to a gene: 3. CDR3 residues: CASSTRTGGNQPQHF. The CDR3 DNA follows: TGTGCCAGTAGTACGAGGACAGGGGGCAATCAGCCCCAGCATTTT.

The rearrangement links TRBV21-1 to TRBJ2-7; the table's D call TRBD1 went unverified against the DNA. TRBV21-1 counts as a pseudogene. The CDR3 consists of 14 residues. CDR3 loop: CASSKPTDSYEQYF. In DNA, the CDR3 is TGTGCCAGCAGCAAACCAACGGACAGTTACGAGCAGTACTTC.

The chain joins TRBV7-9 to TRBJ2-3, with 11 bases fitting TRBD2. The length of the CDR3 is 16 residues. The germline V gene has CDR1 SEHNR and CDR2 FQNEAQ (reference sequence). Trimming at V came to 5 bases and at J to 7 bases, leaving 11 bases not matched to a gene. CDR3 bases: TGTGCCAGCAGCCACCTAGCGGGGGGCTTACATAATACGCAGTATTTT. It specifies CASSHLAGGLHNTQYF.

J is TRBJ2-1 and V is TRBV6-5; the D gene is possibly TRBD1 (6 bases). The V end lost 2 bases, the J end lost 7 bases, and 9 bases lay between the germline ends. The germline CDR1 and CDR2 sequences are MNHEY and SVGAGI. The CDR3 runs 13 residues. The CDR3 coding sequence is TGTGCCAGCAGTTACGGGACACAAAATGAGCAGTTCTTC. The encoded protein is CASSYGTQNEQFF.

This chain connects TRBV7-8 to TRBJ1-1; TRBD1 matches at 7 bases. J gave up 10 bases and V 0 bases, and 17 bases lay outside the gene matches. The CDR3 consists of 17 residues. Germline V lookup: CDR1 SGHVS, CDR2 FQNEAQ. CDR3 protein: CASSLATGQAPRLGAFF. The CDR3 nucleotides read TGTGCCAGCAGCTTAGCCACAGGACAGGCTCCACGCTTGGGAGCTTTCTTT.

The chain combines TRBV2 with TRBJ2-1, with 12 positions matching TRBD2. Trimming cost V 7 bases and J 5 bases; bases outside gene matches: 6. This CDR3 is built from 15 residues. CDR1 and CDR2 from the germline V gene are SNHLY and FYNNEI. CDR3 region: CASMKLAGGDNEQFF. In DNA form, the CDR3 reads TGTGCCAGCATGAAACTAGCGGGGGGCGACAATGAGCAGTTCTTC.

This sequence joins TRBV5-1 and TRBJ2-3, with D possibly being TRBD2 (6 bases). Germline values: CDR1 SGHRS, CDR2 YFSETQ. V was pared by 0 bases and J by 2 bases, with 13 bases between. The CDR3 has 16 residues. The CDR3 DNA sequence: TGCGCCAGCAGCTTGGGGGCCGGGGGTCACACAGATACGCAGTATTTT. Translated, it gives CASSLGAGGHTDTQYF. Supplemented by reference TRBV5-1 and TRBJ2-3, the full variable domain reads KAGVTQTPRYLIKTRGQQVTLSCSPISGHRSVSWYQQTPGQGLQFLFEYFSETQRNKGNFPGRFSGRQFSNSRSEMNVSTLELGDSALYLCASSLGAGGHTDTQYFGPGTRLTVL.

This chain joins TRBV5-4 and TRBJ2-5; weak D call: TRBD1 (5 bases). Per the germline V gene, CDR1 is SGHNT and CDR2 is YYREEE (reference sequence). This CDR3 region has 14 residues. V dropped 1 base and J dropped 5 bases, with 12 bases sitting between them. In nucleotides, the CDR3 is TGTGCCAGCAGCTTGCGTTCGACAGTCGAGACCCAGTACTTC. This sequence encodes CASSLRSTVETQYF.

For the CDR3, the DNA is TGTGCCAGCAAGGAGAGTGGCGGTGCAGATACGCAGTATTTT. It translates to CASKESGGADTQYF. The chain is built from TRBV6-4 and TRBJ2-3; D remains unclear. CDR1 is MRHNA, CDR2 SNTAGT, per germline. V was clipped by 7 bases and J by 4 bases, with 15 bases between them. CDR3 length equals 14 residues.

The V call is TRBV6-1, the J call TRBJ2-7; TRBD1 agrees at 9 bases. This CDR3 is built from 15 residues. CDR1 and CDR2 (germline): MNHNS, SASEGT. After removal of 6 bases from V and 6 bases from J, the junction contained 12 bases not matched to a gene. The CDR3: CASRAGTGNKPEQYF. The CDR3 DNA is TGTGCCAGCAGAGCCGGGACAGGGAATAAGCCCGAGCAGTACTTC.

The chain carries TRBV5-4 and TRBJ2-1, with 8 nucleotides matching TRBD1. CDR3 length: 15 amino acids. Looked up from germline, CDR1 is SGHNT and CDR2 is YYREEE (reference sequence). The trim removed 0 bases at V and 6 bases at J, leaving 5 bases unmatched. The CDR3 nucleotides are TGTGCCAGCAGCTTGGGCGGACAGGGAGTCAATGAGCAGTTCTTC. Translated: CASSLGGQGVNEQFF. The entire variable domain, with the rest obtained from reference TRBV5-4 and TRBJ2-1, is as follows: ETGVTQSPTHLIKTRGQQVTLRCSSQSGHNTVSWYQQALGQGPQFIFQYYREEENGRGNFPPRFSGLQFPNYSSELNVNALELDDSALYLCASSLGGQGVNEQFFGPGTRLTVL.

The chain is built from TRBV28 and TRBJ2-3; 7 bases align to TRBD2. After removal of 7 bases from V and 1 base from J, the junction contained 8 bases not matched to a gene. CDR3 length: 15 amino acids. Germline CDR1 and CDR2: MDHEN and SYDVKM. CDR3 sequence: CASTPLAGGTDTQYF. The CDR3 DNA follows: TGTGCCAGCACCCCCCTCGCGGGGGGCACAGATACGCAGTATTTT.

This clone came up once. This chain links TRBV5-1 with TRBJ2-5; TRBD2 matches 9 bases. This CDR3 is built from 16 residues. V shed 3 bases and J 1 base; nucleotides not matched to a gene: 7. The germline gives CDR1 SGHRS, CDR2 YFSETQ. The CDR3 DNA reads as TGCGCCAGCAGCTCACAGACTAGCGGAACCCAAGAGACCCAGTACTTC. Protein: CASSSQTSGTQETQYF.

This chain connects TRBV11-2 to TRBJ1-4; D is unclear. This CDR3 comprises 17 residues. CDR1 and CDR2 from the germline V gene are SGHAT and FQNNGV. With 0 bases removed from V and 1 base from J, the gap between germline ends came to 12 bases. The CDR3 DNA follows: TGTGCCAGCAGCTTAGATTCCAGCCGGGAAACTAATGAAAAACTGTTTTTT. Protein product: CASSLDSSRETNEKLFF.

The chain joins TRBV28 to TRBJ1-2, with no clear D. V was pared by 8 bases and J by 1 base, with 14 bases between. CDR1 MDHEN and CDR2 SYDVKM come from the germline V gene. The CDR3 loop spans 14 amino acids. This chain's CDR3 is CASRPLQNNYGYTF. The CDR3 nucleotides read TGTGCCAGCCGACCCCTACAGAATAACTATGGCTACACCTTC.

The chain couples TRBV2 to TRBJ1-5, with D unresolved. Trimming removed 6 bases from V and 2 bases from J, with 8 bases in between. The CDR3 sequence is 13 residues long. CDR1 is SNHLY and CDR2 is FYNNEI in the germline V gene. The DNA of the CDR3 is TGTGCCAGCAGGGTTGAGGGCAATCAGCCCCAGCATTTT. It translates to CASRVEGNQPQHF. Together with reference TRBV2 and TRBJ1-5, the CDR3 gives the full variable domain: EPEVTQTPSHQVTQMGQEVILRCVPISNHLYFYWYRQILGQKVEFLVSFYNNEISEKSEIFDDQFSVERPDGSNFTLKIRSTKLEDSAMYFCASRVEGNQPQHFGDGTRLSIL.

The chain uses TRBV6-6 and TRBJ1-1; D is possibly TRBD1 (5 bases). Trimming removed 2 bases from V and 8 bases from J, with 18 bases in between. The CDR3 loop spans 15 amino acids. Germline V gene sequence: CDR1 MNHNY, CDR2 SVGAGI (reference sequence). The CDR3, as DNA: TGTGCCAGCAGTTACACTCGAAATCACGGGGGAGAAGCTTTCTTT. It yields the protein CASSYTRNHGGEAFF.

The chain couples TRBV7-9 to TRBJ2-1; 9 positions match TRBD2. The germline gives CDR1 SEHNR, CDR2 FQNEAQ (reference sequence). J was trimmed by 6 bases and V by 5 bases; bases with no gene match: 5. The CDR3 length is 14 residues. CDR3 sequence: CASSAGLAINEQFF. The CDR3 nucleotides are TGTGCCAGCAGCGCCGGACTAGCGATCAATGAGCAGTTCTTC.

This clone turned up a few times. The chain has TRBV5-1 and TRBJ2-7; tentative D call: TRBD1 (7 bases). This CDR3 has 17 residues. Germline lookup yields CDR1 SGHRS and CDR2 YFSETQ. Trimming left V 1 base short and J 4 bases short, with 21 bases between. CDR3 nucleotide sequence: TGCGCCAGCAGCTTGACGGCGCAGGGGGGCTTGGGGTACGAGCAGTACTTC. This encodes CASSLTAQGGLGYEQYF.

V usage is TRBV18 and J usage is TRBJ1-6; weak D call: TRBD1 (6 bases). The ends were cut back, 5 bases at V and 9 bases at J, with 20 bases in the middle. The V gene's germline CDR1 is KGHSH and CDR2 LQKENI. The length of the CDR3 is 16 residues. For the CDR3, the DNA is TGTGCCAGCTCAGAGAACGCAGGATCAGGGGCTTCACCCCTCCACTTT. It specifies CASSENAGSGASPLHF.

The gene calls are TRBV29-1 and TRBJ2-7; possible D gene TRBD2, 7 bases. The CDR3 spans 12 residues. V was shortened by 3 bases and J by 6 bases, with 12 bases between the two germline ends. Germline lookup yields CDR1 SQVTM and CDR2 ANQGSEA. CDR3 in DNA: TGCAGCGTTGACATGGGGGGGCGCGAGCAGTACGTC. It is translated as CSVDMGGREQYV.

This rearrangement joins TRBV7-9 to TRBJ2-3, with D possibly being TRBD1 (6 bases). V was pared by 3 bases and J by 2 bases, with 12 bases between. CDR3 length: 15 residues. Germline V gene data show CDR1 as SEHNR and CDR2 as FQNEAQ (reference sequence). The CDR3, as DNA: TGTGCCAGCAGCTTCTGGGGGCGGATCACAGATACGCAGTATTTT. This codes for CASSFWGRITDTQYF.